This entry concerns a single T cell receptor beta chain. CDR1 is MNHEY and CDR2 is SMNVEV in the germline V gene (reference sequence). With 6 bases clipped from V and 14 bases from J, the junction kept 7 bases outside the gene matches. The CDR3 is made up of 12 amino acids. These data come from a study of OX40 agonist ivuxolimab in advanced cancers. Assay: immunoSEQ multiplex PCR; the TCRdb copy retains only in-frame clones and omits some. The data contain roughly 96,000 clones, about 80% of them singletons. This specimen was CD4+ or CD8+ T cells sorted from blood, taken in a trial of the OX40 agonist ivuxolimab. The V call is TRBV27, the J call TRBJ1-6; TRBD1 aligns across 7 bases. The clonotype was recovered from an adult with an advanced solid tumor such as melanoma, head and neck, liver or kidney cancer. CDR3 loop: CASSPGTVTLHF. The CDR3, as DNA: TGTGCCAGCAGCCCCGGGACAGTCACCCTCCACTTT.